The clone carrying this T cell receptor beta chain occurred once. Its antigen is still unknown. This specimen comes from a study of high-grade serous ovarian cancer treatment subgroups. The wider study: Each sample yielded on average about 7,000 unique TCR beta rearrangements from more than 13,000 reads.

Produced via immunoSEQ multiplex PCR; TCRdb's table is partial and in-frame only. This sample yields more than 7,500 clones, of which roughly nine tenths are seen a single time; around 1.7% belongs to the top ten. Broader study findings: Different patients shared almost no repertoire; same-patient tumors shared about 0.11 to 0.85. The analyses considered CDR3 and ignored CDR1 and CDR2. Spatial context was lost because tumors were sequenced in bulk.

Germline V gene data show CDR1 as MNHEY and CDR2 as SMNVEV (reference sequence). Deletions cut 6 bases from V and 3 bases from J, with 3 bases between. This CDR3 is built from 10 residues. Tumor samples were obtained before definitive surgery or chemotherapy. The sample consisted of tumor tissue. The receptor was isolated from a human donor with high-grade serous ovarian cancer. The rearrangement uses TRBV27 and TRBJ2-7, with D unclear. Written as DNA, the CDR3 is TGTGCCAGCAGGATCTACGAGCAGTACTTC. This gives the protein CASRIYEQYF.